These 5 T cell receptor beta chains were sequenced from one sample in a study of control samples from healthy donors and cancer patients. Measured with immunoSEQ multiplex PCR; TCRdb has only the in-frame clones, and not every one. Among tens of thousands of clones listed, around 87% were seen once. Sequencing used blood. The receptors here all came from a man aged 45-65 years in good health.

The rearrangement joins TRBV5-8 to TRBJ2-1; D is tentatively TRBD1 or TRBD2 (5 bases each). The CDR3 covers 14 residues. Trimming shortened V by 4 bases and J by 2 bases, and 10 bases separated the two germline ends. CDR1 and CDR2 (germline): SGHTS, YDEGEE. This chain's CDR3 is CASSPGPAYNEQFF. The CDR3 DNA reads TGTGCCAGCAGCCCGGGACCAGCCTACAATGAGCAGTTCTTC. Full variable domain (missing parts from reference TRBV5-8 and TRBJ2-1): EAGVTQSPTHLIKTRGQQATLRCSPISGHTSVYWYQQALGLGLQFLLWYDEGEERNRGNFPPRFSGRQFPNYSSELNVNALELEDSALYLCASSPGPAYNEQFFGPGTRLTVL.

This chain uses TRBV5-5 with TRBJ2-2; possible D gene TRBD2, 7 bases. Deletions cut 4 bases from V and 7 bases from J, with 23 bases between. Germline V gene data show CDR1 as SGHKS and CDR2 as YYEKEE (reference sequence). The CDR3 extends over 17 amino acids. CDR3 coding DNA: TGTGCCAGCAGCCCCCCTCGGGGGGCTGAATTGATCGGGGAGCTGTTTTTT. Protein: CASSPPRGAELIGELFF.

The gene calls are TRBV7-2 and TRBJ2-2; D gene uncertain. Germline assignment: CDR1 SGHTA and CDR2 FQGNSA. The CDR3 is 14 amino acids. V was trimmed by 6 bases and J by 3 bases, leaving 11 bases between them. The CDR3 bases are TGTGCCAGCAGTCGGCTGGGTTACACCGGGGAGCTGTTTTTT. This sequence encodes CASSRLGYTGELFF. Variable domain in full (rest from reference TRBV7-2 and TRBJ2-2): GAGVSQSPSNKVTEKGKDVELRCDPISGHTALYWYRQSLGQGLEFLIYFQGNSAPDKSGLPSDRFSAERTGGSVSTLTIQRTQQEDSAVYLCASSRLGYTGELFFGEGSRLTVL.

This clone was found many times. The J gene is TRBJ2-3, the V gene TRBV3-1 (or the pseudogene TRBV3-2); D call uncertain. This CDR3 has 18 residues. Looked up from germline, CDR1 is LGHDT and CDR2 is YNNKEL (reference sequence). Trimming cost V 3 bases and J 2 bases, with 21 bases left between them. CDR3 bases: TGTGCCAGCAGCCAGGGATATTCTTACGGGCCATTCACAGATACGCAGTATTTT. It yields the protein CASSQGYSYGPFTDTQYF.

This clone was observed a handful of times. The V call is TRBV30, the J call TRBJ1-2, with D unresolved. V lost 4 bases to trimming and J lost 5 bases, with 17 bases between them. CDR3 length: 14 residues. Germline CDR1 and CDR2: GTSNPN and SVGIG (reference sequence). The CDR3 protein is CAWISRGKGYGYTF. CDR3 in DNA: TGTGCCTGGATCAGCCGGGGAAAAGGGTATGGCTACACCTTC.